Following are 21 T cell receptor beta chains from one sample sequenced in a study of PD-L1 blockade in urothelial cancer. Indicated time point: pretreatment peripheral blood. TCRdb's table, derived via immunoSEQ multiplex PCR, lists solely in-frame clones and lacks some. The table has around 33,000 clones, 75% to 85% seen once. Sample: PBMCs, taken around atezolizumab (anti-PD-L1) treatment. The receptors derive from a man between 60 and 70 years old with urothelial cancer.

The chain recombines TRBV19 with TRBJ1-1; a possible D gene is TRBD1 (5 bases). This CDR3 spans 13 amino acids. Looked up from germline, CDR1 is LNHDA and CDR2 is SQIVND (reference sequence). Trimming took 8 bases from V and 3 from J, leaving 13 bases between them. Here the CDR3 reads CASGRVGDTEAFF. In DNA form, the CDR3 reads TGTGCCAGTGGCAGGGTTGGGGACACTGAAGCTTTCTTT.

This clone came up a few times. The chain has TRBV5-5 and TRBJ2-7, with TRBD1 matching 7 bases. Germline loops: CDR1 SGHKS, CDR2 YYEKEE (reference sequence). This CDR3 contains 14 residues. The junction had 9 bases not matched to a gene; V was cut back by 0 bases and J by 9 bases. CDR3 in DNA: TGTGCCAGCAGCTTGGGCCAGGGGGTAGAGGCGCAGTACTTC. Protein: CASSLGQGVEAQYF.

The chain employs TRBV25-1 and TRBJ2-5; TRBD1 is a possible D gene (5 bases). V was cut by 5 bases and J by 3 bases, with 16 bases left in between. Germline CDR1 MGHDK, CDR2 SYGVNS. The CDR3 sequence is 15 residues long. CDR3 residues: CASSKIGVGEETQYF. The CDR3 DNA sequence: TGTGCCAGCAGTAAAATAGGAGTAGGGGAAGAGACCCAGTACTTC.

The chain combines TRBV28 with TRBJ2-3; no firm D call. The germline V gene has CDR1 MDHEN and CDR2 SYDVKM. Trimming left V 8 bases short and J 6 bases short, with 9 bases between. The CDR3 is made up of 11 amino acids. For the CDR3, the DNA is TGTGCCAGCCGACTCTCCGATACGCAGTATTTT. Protein: CASRLSDTQYF.

The J gene is TRBJ1-1, the V gene TRBV19; unclear D gene. CDR3 length: 13 amino acids. The V end was cut by 3 bases, the J end by 2 bases, with 7 bases between. Germline CDR1 reads LNHDA; CDR2 reads SQIVND (reference sequence). Here the CDR3 reads CASSIRANTEAFF. DNA for the CDR3: TGTGCCAGTAGTATTAGAGCAAACACTGAAGCTTTCTTT.

The chain carries TRBV5-1 and TRBJ2-2; 10 positions match TRBD2. This CDR3 has 18 residues. V trimming: 0 bases; J trimming: 2 bases; junction bases outside the gene matches: 7. Germline CDR1 is SGHRS and CDR2 is YFSETQ. The CDR3 region is CASSLAPSGGFNTGELFF. In nucleotides, the CDR3 is TGCGCCAGCAGCTTGGCCCCTAGCGGGGGATTTAACACCGGGGAGCTGTTTTTT.

As concerns this clone: The junction and the germline gene differ at one end; a read error may be behind it. The chain links TRBV30 to TRBJ2-4; 9 bases are a match to TRBD1. CDR1 and CDR2 from the germline V gene are GTSNPN and SVGIG (reference sequence). The CDR3 runs to 11 residues. The CDR3 spells CAWSTGGAWNF. CDR3 DNA sequence: TGTGCCTGGAGTACAGGGGGCGCGTGGAACTTC.

The rearrangement links TRBV30 to TRBJ2-5, with D unclear. This CDR3 is built from 11 residues. From germline, CDR1 is GTSNPN and CDR2 SVGIG (reference sequence). Trimming removed 4 bases at V and 10 bases at J, with 13 bases between. The CDR3 protein is CAWTLGWVQYF. The CDR3 bases are TGTGCCTGGACCCTAGGATGGGTCCAGTACTTC.

This chain links TRBV7-9 with TRBJ1-1; possibly TRBD1 for D (5 bases). CDR3 size: 15 residues. CDR1 and CDR2 (germline): SEHNR, FQNEAQ (reference sequence). Trimming shortened V by 2 bases and J by 3 bases, and 13 bases separated the two germline ends. The CDR3 reads CASSLSQVRDTEAFF. The CDR3, as DNA: TGTGCCAGCAGCTTATCCCAAGTCAGGGACACTGAAGCTTTCTTT.

This clone has only one observation. The chain is built from TRBV28 and TRBJ1-2, with 9 bases aligning to TRBD1. This CDR3 has 14 amino acids. Germline-derived CDR1 and CDR2 are MDHEN and SYDVKM. The V gene end was trimmed by 5 bases and the J gene end by 5 bases; junction bases not matched to a gene: 6. The CDR3 DNA is TGTGCCAGCAGTCCGACAGGGGGTTTTTATGGCTACACCTTC. Its translation is CASSPTGGFYGYTF.

The chain recombines TRBV7-8 with TRBJ2-5; TRBD2 matches at 9 bases. The trim removed 1 base at V and 2 bases at J, leaving 5 bases unmatched. The V gene's germline CDR1 is SGHVS and CDR2 FQNEAQ. The CDR3 is made up of 16 amino acids. Here the CDR3 reads CASSLGASGVQETQYF. In DNA, the CDR3 is TGTGCCAGCAGCTTAGGGGCTAGCGGGGTTCAAGAGACCCAGTACTTC.

The rearrangement uses TRBV6-6 and TRBJ1-6, with D perhaps matching TRBD1 (6 bases). The CDR3 extends over 11 amino acids. Looked up from germline, CDR1 is MNHNY and CDR2 is SVGAGI (reference sequence). Trimming left V 9 bases short and J 7 bases short, with 7 bases between. DNA for the CDR3: TGTGCCAGTACAGGGAATTCACCCCTCCACTTT. Protein product: CASTGNSPLHF.

The chain recombines TRBV7-6 with TRBJ1-1; tentative D call: TRBD1 (5 bases). This CDR3 is 15 amino acids long. CDR1 is SGHVS and CDR2 is FNYEAQ in the germline V gene. V was pared by 5 bases and J by 1 base, with 14 bases between. The CDR3 DNA reads as TGTGCCAGCAGCCATAGGAGGGGAAGGAACACTGAAGCTTTCTTT. Amino acid sequence: CASSHRRGRNTEAFF.

This chain joins TRBV6-1 and TRBJ1-2; D remains unclear. V dropped 1 base and J dropped 4 bases, with 10 bases sitting between them. This CDR3 contains 14 residues. The germline CDR1 and CDR2 sequences are MNHNS and SASEGT. DNA of the CDR3: TGTGCCAGCAGTGAAGGGCAGGCGACCTATGGCTACACCTTC. Its protein product is CASSEGQATYGYTF.

The chain joins TRBV6-4 to TRBJ2-3; 8 bases line up with TRBD2. J lost 3 bases, V lost 3 bases, and 5 bases had no gene match. CDR3 length: 15 residues. CDR1 is MRHNA and CDR2 is SNTAGT in the germline V gene. The CDR3 sequence: CASSERGGDTDTQYF. CDR3 coding DNA: TGTGCCAGCAGTGAACGGGGGGGGGATACAGATACGCAGTATTTT.

V and J are TRBV5-1 and TRBJ2-5, with 10 bases aligning to TRBD2. Germline values: CDR1 SGHRS, CDR2 YFSETQ. Trimming removed 4 bases from V and 6 bases from J; junction bases left unmatched: 9. The CDR3 totals 15 residues. The CDR3 DNA reads as TGCGCCAGCAGCGTTAGCGGGGGGACCGCGAAGACCCAGTACTTC. Its protein is CASSVSGGTAKTQYF.

This chain joins TRBV14 and TRBJ1-3; the match to TRBD1 covers 7 bases. The CDR3 spans 15 residues. Per the germline V gene, CDR1 is SGHDN and CDR2 is FVKESK. After removal of 4 bases from V and 1 base from J, the junction contained 4 bases not matched to a gene. In DNA, the CDR3 is TGTGCCAGCAGCCTGGGACAGATATCTGGAAACACCATATATTTT. Residues: CASSLGQISGNTIYF.

There are a few counts of this clone. The chain links TRBV7-9 to TRBJ2-1; possibly TRBD2 for D (6 bases). CDR1 is SEHNR and CDR2 is FQNEAQ in the germline V gene (reference sequence). V was clipped by 8 bases and J by 10 bases, with 18 bases between them. The CDR3 is 13 residues long. CDR3 sequence: CASRPGTLGEQFF. Here the CDR3 DNA reads TGTGCCAGCCGCCCGGGGACTCTTGGGGAGCAGTTCTTC.

This chain links TRBV28 with TRBJ1-2, with TRBD1 identical over 8 bases. After removal of 8 bases from V and 1 base from J, the junction contained 12 bases not matched to a gene. Germline CDR1 reads MDHEN; CDR2 reads SYDVKM. There are 16 residues in the CDR3. CDR3 protein: CASLQGGQGFNYGYTF. As DNA, the CDR3 is TGTGCCAGCCTTCAAGGAGGACAGGGATTTAACTATGGCTACACCTTC.

This chain uses TRBV6-1 with TRBJ2-2; D remains unclear. V shed 2 bases and J shed 6 bases, with 7 bases lying between them. The CDR3 is 13 residues long. CDR1 MNHNS and CDR2 SASEGT come from the germline V gene. The CDR3 DNA reads TGTGCCAGCAGTGAAAGGCTAGCCGGGGAGCTGTTTTTT. It encodes CASSERLAGELFF.

The V gene is TRBV19, the J gene TRBJ1-1; 12 bases are shared with TRBD1. Germline loops: CDR1 LNHDA, CDR2 SQIVND (reference sequence). This CDR3 is 15 amino acids long. V was pared by 6 bases and J by 6 bases, with 8 bases of the junction left unmatched. The CDR3 loop reads CASRTTGQGAAEAFF. Written as DNA, the CDR3 is TGTGCCAGTAGGACAACGGGACAGGGGGCCGCTGAAGCTTTCTTT. Together with reference TRBV19 and TRBJ1-1, the CDR3 gives the full variable domain: DGGITQSPKYLFRKEGQNVTLSCEQNLNHDAMYWYRQDPGQGLRLIYYSQIVNDFQKGDIAEGYSVSREKKESFPLTVTSAQKNPTAFYLCASRTTGQGAAEAFFGQGTRLTVV.